These 30 T cell receptor beta chains were all obtained from the same sample, sequenced in a study of cytotoxic CD8 clonotypes in ibrutinib-treated CLL. Sequenced by immunoSEQ multiplex PCR; TCRdb stores in-frame clones only, minus some. The table includes about 120,000 clones, 58% detected once. The sequencing used PBMCs, collected after 24 months of ibrutinib treatment. The origin of the receptors is a human donor with chronic lymphocytic leukemia.

The chain combines TRBV30 with TRBJ2-1; TRBD2 agrees at 7 bases. The CDR3 loop spans 14 amino acids. Trimming removed 5 bases from V and 0 bases from J; junction bases left unmatched: 4. In germline, CDR1 is GTSNPN, CDR2 SVGIG (reference sequence). CDR3 nucleotide sequence: TGTGCCTGGGGACTAGGTGACTCCTACAATGAGCAGTTCTTC. Its protein is CAWGLGDSYNEQFF. Full variable domain (missing parts from reference TRBV30 and TRBJ2-1): SQTIHQWPATLVQPVGSPLSLECTVEGTSNPNLYWYRQAAGRGLQLLFYSVGIGQISSEVPQNLSASRPQDRQFILSSKKLLLSDSGFYLCAWGLGDSYNEQFFGPGTRLTVL.

The rearrangement links TRBV28 to TRBJ2-5; 7 bases agree with TRBD2. The V and J ends lost 7 bases and 5 bases, in that order; junction bases with no gene match: 7. Germline loops: CDR1 MDHEN, CDR2 SYDVKM. The CDR3 runs to 13 residues. The CDR3 reads CASIGLVGETQYF. In nucleotides, the CDR3 is TGTGCCAGCATAGGACTAGTGGGGGAGACCCAGTACTTC.

V usage is TRBV4-2 and J usage is TRBJ2-3, with 9 bases matching TRBD2. Germline assignment: CDR1 LGHNA and CDR2 YNFKEQ. The V and J ends lost 0 bases and 1 base, in that order; junction bases with no gene match: 5. This CDR3 has 17 residues. The CDR3 reads CASSQETQRGGTDTQYF. CDR3 nucleotide sequence: TGTGCCAGCAGCCAAGAGACTCAGCGGGGGGGCACAGATACGCAGTATTTT.

A few counts support this clone. This sequence joins TRBV18 and TRBJ2-7; TRBD1 might be the D (6 bases). V dropped 5 bases and J dropped 4 bases, with 15 bases sitting between them. Germline V gene sequence: CDR1 KGHSH, CDR2 LQKENI. The CDR3 contains 14 residues. CDR3 region: CASSATGPGYEQYF. The DNA of the CDR3 is TGTGCCAGCTCAGCCACAGGGCCGGGGTACGAGCAGTACTTC.

This clone was picked up a small number of times. The genes are TRBV5-8 and TRBJ2-7; perhaps TRBD2 as D (7 bases). This CDR3 region has 15 residues. V gave up 4 bases and J gave up 5 bases, with 19 bases separating them. CDR1 and CDR2 (germline): SGHTS, YDEGEE. CDR3 coding DNA: TGTGCCAGCAGCACTCCACAGGGAGGGTCGGACGAGCAGTACTTC. This codes for CASSTPQGGSDEQYF.

The chain employs TRBV5-4 and TRBJ2-7; 12 bases map to TRBD1. CDR1 is SGHNT and CDR2 is YYREEE in the germline V gene (reference sequence). With 5 bases clipped from V and 7 bases from J, the junction kept 16 bases outside the gene matches. This CDR3 is 17 amino acids long. The CDR3 here is CASRPPGTGGKRGEQYF. CDR3 DNA sequence: TGTGCCAGCAGACCCCCCGGGACAGGGGGCAAGAGGGGAGAGCAGTACTTC.

J is TRBJ2-2 and V is TRBV29-1; 8 bases are a match to TRBD1. The length of the CDR3 is 13 residues. Looked up from germline, CDR1 is SQVTM and CDR2 is ANQGSEA. J lost 2 bases, V lost 7 bases, and 3 bases had no gene match. The CDR3 protein is CSAGQGNTGELFF. DNA of the CDR3: TGCAGCGCCGGACAGGGTAACACCGGGGAGCTGTTTTTT.

About this clone itself: One junction end does not reproduce the germline sequence, and a read error may be involved. The chain employs TRBV27 and TRBJ1-2; 7 nucleotides align to TRBD1. Per germline, CDR1 MNHEY and CDR2 SMNVEV (reference sequence). The CDR3 consists of 10 residues. CDR3 nucleotide sequence: TGTGCCAGCAGTTTTGGGACAGTGGCCTTC. The encoded protein is CASSFGTVAF.

The chain joins TRBV29-1 to TRBJ2-7, with D perhaps TRBD1 (6 bases). The CDR3 is 17 residues long. Trimming shortened V by 5 bases and J by 2 bases, and 25 bases separated the two germline ends. Germline lookup yields CDR1 SQVTM and CDR2 ANQGSEA. CDR3 region: CSVHRVREGQGTYEQYF. In DNA form, the CDR3 reads TGCAGCGTTCATCGGGTCCGCGAGGGTCAGGGGACCTACGAGCAGTACTTC.

This chain connects TRBV21-1 to TRBJ2-7. TRBV21-1 is designated a pseudogene. This CDR3 is built from 17 residues. In DNA form, the CDR3 reads TGTGCCAGCAGCAAAGAAGGCCTAGGGACCCATCCTTACGAGCAGTACTTC. This encodes CASSKEGLGTHPYEQYF.

This chain joins TRBV18 and TRBJ2-7, with unresolved D. The V and J ends lost 6 bases and 1 base respectively, with 7 bases between them. The germline gives CDR1 KGHSH, CDR2 LQKENI. The CDR3 extends over 12 amino acids. CDR3 in amino acids: CASSGQSYEQYF. CDR3 in DNA: TGTGCCAGCTCTGGGCAGTCCTACGAGCAGTACTTC.

This chain connects TRBV27 to TRBJ2-1; 10 bases line up with TRBD1. Germline assignment: CDR1 MNHEY and CDR2 SMNVEV (reference sequence). Trimming cost V 2 bases and J 7 bases; bases outside gene matches: 5. The CDR3 runs to 15 residues. CDR3 coding DNA: TGTGCCAGCAGTTTAGCCAGGACAGGGGGGAATGAGCAGTTCTTC. It codes for CASSLARTGGNEQFF.

This sequence joins TRBV25-1 and TRBJ1-1, with 12 bases lining up with TRBD1. Trimming took 3 bases from V and 4 from J; bases not matched to a gene: 6. Germline CDR1 is MGHDK and CDR2 is SYGVNS. There are 16 residues in the CDR3. This CDR3 is CASSDSGTGGVTEAFF. Here the CDR3 DNA reads TGTGCCAGCAGTGATTCCGGGACAGGGGGCGTCACTGAAGCTTTCTTT.

This rearrangement joins TRBV9 to TRBJ2-1; D perhaps matches TRBD1 (5 bases). Germline CDR1 and CDR2: SGDLS and YYNGEE. The CDR3 consists of 15 residues. Trimming pared 1 base from V and 2 bases from J, leaving 10 bases between. The CDR3 sequence is CASSVTWGPYNEQFF. CDR3 in DNA: TGTGCCAGCAGCGTAACCTGGGGCCCCTACAATGAGCAGTTCTTC.

Details on this clone: Compared with germline, one end of the junction differs, possibly owing to a read error. The chain couples TRBV5-4 to TRBJ2-7, with 7 bases aligning to TRBD1. CDR1 is SGHNT and CDR2 is YYREEE in the germline V gene (reference sequence). The CDR3 runs 15 residues. The CDR3 coding sequence is TGCGCCAGCAGCCGGTCATCAGGGGGTTCATACGAGCAGTACTTC. This sequence encodes CASSRSSGGSYEQYF. The variable domain in full, completed from reference TRBV5-4 and TRBJ2-7, reads ETGVTQSPTHLIKTRGQQVTLRCSSQSGHNTVSWYQQALGQGPQFIFQYYREEENGRGNFPPRFSGLQFPNYSSELNVNALELDDSALYLCASSRSSGGSYEQYFGPGTRLTVT.

This clone has at least ten counts. The chain recombines TRBV27 with TRBJ1-4; maybe TRBD1 (5 bases). Germline V gene sequence: CDR1 MNHEY, CDR2 SMNVEV (reference sequence). CDR3 length equals 15 residues. The V gene lost 0 bases and the J gene lost 7 bases, with 12 bases spanning the gap. CDR3 nucleotide sequence: TGTGCCAGCAGTTTATCAGGGCAGGGTGGTGAAAAACTGTTTTTT. It is translated as CASSLSGQGGEKLFF.

The chain uses TRBV4-3 and TRBJ2-6; D may correspond to TRBD1 or TRBD2 (6 bases each). Germline assignment: CDR1 LGHNA and CDR2 YSLEER. With 0 bases removed from V and 3 bases from J, the gap between germline ends came to 15 bases. The CDR3 runs to 18 residues. CDR3 nucleotide sequence: TGCGCCAGCAGCCAAGATCTTCCGGGGGCTTATGGGGCCAACGTCCTGACTTTC. It translates to CASSQDLPGAYGANVLTF.

V gene TRBV25-1 combines with J gene TRBJ1-1, with D maybe TRBD1 (6 bases). The CDR3 length is 14 residues. Germline V lookup: CDR1 MGHDK, CDR2 SYGVNS. V dropped 8 bases and J dropped 3 bases, with 16 bases sitting between them. The CDR3 sequence is CASRQVPEDTEAFF. The CDR3 DNA sequence: TGTGCCAGCCGACAGGTTCCAGAGGACACTGAAGCTTTCTTT.

This sequence joins TRBV9 and TRBJ1-4; D gene ambiguous. Germline CDR1 is SGDLS and CDR2 is YYNGEE. This CDR3 is 12 amino acids long. V lost 3 bases and J lost 8, with 8 bases in between. This CDR3 reads CASSEEGEKLFF. Written as DNA, the CDR3 is TGTGCCAGCAGCGAAGAAGGAGAAAAACTGTTTTTT.

This clone occurred a few times. J is TRBJ1-6 and V is TRBV6-5; D not certain. The CDR3 length is 13 residues. Per the germline V gene, CDR1 is MNHEY and CDR2 is SVGAGI. Trimming shortened V by 2 bases and J by 8 bases, and 7 bases separated the two germline ends. CDR3 amino acids: CASSYRVYSPLHF. CDR3 DNA sequence: TGTGCCAGCAGTTACCGCGTTTATTCACCCCTCCACTTT.

The genes are TRBV7-9 and TRBJ2-1; TRBD1 might be the D (6 bases). The V and J ends lost 2 bases and 1 base respectively, with 9 bases between them. Germline assignment: CDR1 SEHNR and CDR2 FQNEAQ (reference sequence). The CDR3 has 15 amino acids. This CDR3 is CASSLWDISYNEQFF. The CDR3 coding sequence is TGTGCCAGCAGCTTATGGGACATATCCTACAATGAGCAGTTCTTC.

This chain uses TRBV28 with TRBJ1-2; perhaps TRBD1 as D (5 bases). CDR1 and CDR2 (germline): MDHEN, SYDVKM. Trimming shortened V by 3 bases and J by 4 bases, and 6 bases separated the two germline ends. This CDR3 has 12 residues. The DNA of the CDR3 is TGTGCCAGCAGTTTCGGGGGCTATGGCTACACCTTC. The encoded protein is CASSFGGYGYTF.

The chain combines TRBV5-4 with TRBJ1-2, with TRBD1 as a possible D gene (5 bases). Germline V gene sequence: CDR1 SGHNT, CDR2 YYREEE (reference sequence). Trimming pared 4 bases from V and 1 base from J, leaving 8 bases between. There are 13 residues in the CDR3. The CDR3 DNA sequence: TGTGCCAGCAGCCTAGACAGTAACTATGGCTACACCTTC. It encodes CASSLDSNYGYTF.

The chain combines TRBV2 with TRBJ2-5, with D perhaps matching TRBD1 (6 bases). The CDR3 totals 14 residues. The germline V gene has CDR1 SNHLY and CDR2 FYNNEI. V lost 6 bases to trimming and J lost 1 base, with 12 bases between them. Here the CDR3 DNA reads TGTGCCAGCAGCCCAGGCAGGGGCCAAGAGACCCAGTACTTC. It codes for CASSPGRGQETQYF.

CDR3 nucleotide sequence: TGTGCCAGTAGCCGTGGGACAGGGCAAACCTACGAGCAGTACTTC. Residues: CASSRGTGQTYEQYF. V and J are TRBV19 and TRBJ2-7; TRBD1 aligns across 9 bases. The CDR3 covers 15 residues. V lost 6 bases to trimming and J lost 2 bases; unmatched junction nucleotides: 8. Germline CDR1 LNHDA, CDR2 SQIVND (reference sequence). Supplemented by reference TRBV19 and TRBJ2-7, the full variable domain reads DGGITQSPKYLFRKEGQNVTLSCEQNLNHDAMYWYRQDPGQGLRLIYYSQIVNDFQKGDIAEGYSVSREKKESFPLTVTSAQKNPTAFYLCASSRGTGQTYEQYFGPGTRLTVT.

The chain employs TRBV5-4 and TRBJ2-7; TRBD1 matches at 10 bases. The CDR3 runs 14 residues. In germline, CDR1 is SGHNT, CDR2 YYREEE (reference sequence). Unmatched junction bases numbered 4, after V lost 2 bases and J lost 5 bases. As DNA, the CDR3 is TGTGCCAGCAGCTTCAGGACAGGGGGACACGAGCAGTACTTC. As protein: CASSFRTGGHEQYF.

The chain has TRBV6-6 and TRBJ2-1, with TRBD1 matching over 11 bases. Germline V gene lookup returns CDR1 MNHNY and CDR2 SVGAGI (reference sequence). The CDR3 is made up of 15 amino acids. V gave up 7 bases and J gave up 5 bases; unmatched junction bases: 7. The CDR3 sequence is CASKPGGQGDNEQFF. In nucleotides, the CDR3 is TGTGCCAGCAAGCCTGGGGGACAGGGGGACAATGAGCAGTTCTTC.

The table lists this clone with a few counts. The DNA for the CDR3 is TGTGCCAGCAGACCCCGACCGGGACAAAATACCGGGGAGCTGTTTTTT. Its protein product is CASRPRPGQNTGELFF. The genes are TRBV27 and TRBJ2-2, with D perhaps matching TRBD1 (6 bases). Looked up from germline, CDR1 is MNHEY and CDR2 is SMNVEV (reference sequence). This CDR3 comprises 16 residues. Deletions cut 6 bases from V and 5 bases from J, with 19 bases between.

The sample holds a few counts of this clone. The gene calls are TRBV30 and TRBJ1-4, with D possibly TRBD1 on 5 matching bases. This CDR3 comprises 13 residues. In germline, CDR1 is GTSNPN, CDR2 SVGIG (reference sequence). V was shortened by 7 bases and J by 8 bases, with 17 bases between the two germline ends. The CDR3 DNA reads TGTGCCTCCTCATCAGGGTACGGAGAAAAACTGTTTTTT. Translated: CASSSGYGEKLFF.

Only a few counts were recorded for this clone. This sequence joins TRBV14 and TRBJ1-2; D unresolved. Germline assignment: CDR1 SGHDN and CDR2 FVKESK. CDR3 size: 14 residues. Trimming pared 4 bases from V and 0 bases from J, leaving 9 bases between. CDR3 in DNA: TGTGCCAGCAGCCCTCTAGGAGCTAACTATGGCTACACCTTC. Its translation: CASSPLGANYGYTF.